Included here is one TCR beta chain sequence, with context. Its antigen is still unknown. Per-base qualities were not stored, and no clone one base away is much larger. According to the germline V gene, CDR1 reads SGHTA and CDR2 reads FQGNSA. From cysteine to phenylalanine, the CDR3 is 15 amino acids long. The kept DNA is CDR3 alone, 45 bases in frame from the first base. V was cut back by 0 bases and J by 3 bases, leaving a gap of 10 bases between them. TCRbeta CDR3 regions were amplified from genomic DNA by means of the immunoSEQ Assay, a bias-controlled multiplex PCR. On the authors' methods: Within the assay, amplification of reference gene primers was used to estimate how many nucleated cells each sample contained. To quantify the absolute abundance of each unique TCRbeta CDR3 rearrangement, sequence reads were collapsed and filtered. For each sample, productive Simpson clonality was calculated as the square root of Simpson's diversity index over productive rearrangements. Imported from immuneACCESS, the table was reduced by TCRdb to in-frame sequences with V and J called. These copies leave out some clones; in studies compared against another copy, an unresolved V gene accounts for under half, and the cause of the remainder is not known. The DNA gave D and trimming, while V, J and clone size come from that table. The sample table lists a few hundred thousand clones, roughly 86% of them with a count of one. The top ten constitute approximately 9.8% of the sample.

This entry comes from a study of blood T cell repertoires in COVID-19 (dated by TCRdb to the early 2020s). Study-level background: The collaborator samples originated in the United States, Italy and Spain and spanned the acute and convalescent phases of COVID-19. The prospective study material was composed of cDNA or gDNA derived from T cells, B-cell-depleted T cells, or PBMCs. Deeply sampled blood TCRbeta repertoires from subjects exposed to, actively infected with, or recovered from COVID-19 were included in the dataset. The repertoires were made available in a free public database intended to serve as a resource for research on the immune response to SARS-CoV-2. Samples came from the ongoing ImmuneRACE study (first 160 participants) plus 1,254 subjects from 6 global collaborators. The sample metadata nearly always contained a de-identified subject ID, COVID-19 status, age in years and sex. Where HLA class I and class II types were available, the types were taken from metadata supplied by the sample provider, not from assay-based typing.

Another Seattle source contributed samples from volunteer blood donors who had recovered from COVID-19. The collaborating institutions used their own protocols to collect whole blood in K2EDTA tubes. For TCRbeta analysis, collaborator samples were shipped as frozen whole blood, as isolated PBMCs, or as DNA extracted from either sample type. General findings and caveats noted by the study authors: Clinical and demographic metadata were provided uncurated, with the amount varying by source and participant.

This TCR derives from a man aged 40-55 years who had recovered from COVID-19. The sequence is built from TRBV7-2 and TRBJ2-3, and possibly TRBD1, on 6 matching bases. Sequenced sample: peripheral blood. At the DNA level, the sequence is TGTGCCAGCAGCTTAGCCCCCCAGGGGACAGATACGCAGTATTTT. Its protein product is CASSLAPQGTDTQYF.